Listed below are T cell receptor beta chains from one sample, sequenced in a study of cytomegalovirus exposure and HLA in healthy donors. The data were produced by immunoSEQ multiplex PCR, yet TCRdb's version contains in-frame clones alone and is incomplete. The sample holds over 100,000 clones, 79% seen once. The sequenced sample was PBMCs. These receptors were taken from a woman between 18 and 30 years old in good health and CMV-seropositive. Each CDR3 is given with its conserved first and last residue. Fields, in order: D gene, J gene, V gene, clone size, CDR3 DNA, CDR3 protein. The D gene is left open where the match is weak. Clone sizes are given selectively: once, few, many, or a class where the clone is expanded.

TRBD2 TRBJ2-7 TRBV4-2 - TGTGCCAGCAGCCAGTTACAGACTAGCGGTTTCTCCTACGAGCAGTACTTC CASSQLQTSGFSYEQYF
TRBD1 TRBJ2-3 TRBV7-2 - TGTGCCAGCAGCAACCGGGACAGGGGGCAAGATACGCAGTATTTT CASSNRDRGQDTQYF
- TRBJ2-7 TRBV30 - TGTGCCTGGAGTGTAGCTTCCGGGGTCGGGGAGCAGTACTTC CAWSVASGVGEQYF
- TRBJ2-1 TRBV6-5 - TGTGCCAGCAGTTACGCGGGCAATGAGCAGTTCTTC CASSYAGNEQFF
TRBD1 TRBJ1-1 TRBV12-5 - TGTGCTAGTGGTTTGGTAACAGGGGGCACTGAAGCTTTCTTT CASGLVTGGTEAFF
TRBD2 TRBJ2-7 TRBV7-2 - TGTGCCAGCAGCTTCCGAGGCGGGACTAGCGAGCCCGAGCAGTACTTC CASSFRGGTSEPEQYF
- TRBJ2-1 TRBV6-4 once TGTGCCAGCACCCCAGACCCTACTAGGTCCTACAATGAGCAGTTCTTC CASTPDPTRSYNEQFF
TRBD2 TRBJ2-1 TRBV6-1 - TGTGCCAGCAGTCCTGCGGGAGTCTCCTACAATGAGCAGTTCTTC CASSPAGVSYNEQFF
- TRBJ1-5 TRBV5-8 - TGTGCCAGCAGCGATGCCACGGTTGGCAATCAGCCCCAGCATTTT CASSDATVGNQPQHF
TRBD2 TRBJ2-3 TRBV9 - TGTGCCAGCAGCGTAGGGCTAGCGGCATACTCCAGCACAGATACGCAGTATTTT CASSVGLAAYSSTDTQYF